This TCR beta chain was obtained from a study of blood T cell repertoires in COVID-19. Study summary: From T cells, B-cell-depleted T cells, or PBMCs came the material, which was cDNA or gDNA.

In the original analysis: For nucleated cells, counts were estimated from reference gene primer amplification. Only in-frame clones appear in the TCRdb table, and some are missing; sequencing was by immunoSEQ multiplex PCR. V, J and clone size were drawn from that table, and D and trimming were deduced from the DNA. The sample includes 120,000 or so clones, approximately 80% seen only once; the top ten take over 15%. Trimming cost V 2 bases and J 2 bases, with 13 bases left between them. The CDR3 has 16 amino acids. Per germline, CDR1 LNHDA and CDR2 SQIVND (reference sequence). Sequenced sample: peripheral blood. The V call is TRBV19, the J call TRBJ1-5; possible D gene TRBD1, 5 bases. The sequence was obtained from a woman aged 50 to 65 with acute or convalescent COVID-19. Written as DNA, the CDR3 is TGTGCCAGTAGTATAAGTGGGCAGGGCGGCAATCAGCCCCAGCATTTT. Its protein is CASSISGQGGNQPQHF.